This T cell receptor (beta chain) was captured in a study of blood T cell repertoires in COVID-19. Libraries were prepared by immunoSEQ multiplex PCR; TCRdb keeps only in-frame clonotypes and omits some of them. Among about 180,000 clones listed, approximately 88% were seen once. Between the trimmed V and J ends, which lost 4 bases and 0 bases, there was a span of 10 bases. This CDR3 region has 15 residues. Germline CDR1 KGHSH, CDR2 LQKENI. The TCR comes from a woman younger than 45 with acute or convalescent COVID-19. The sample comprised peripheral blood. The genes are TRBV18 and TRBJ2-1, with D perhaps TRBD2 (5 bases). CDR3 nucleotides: TGTGCCAGCTCACAACTCCGGGACTCCTACAATGAGCAGTTCTTC. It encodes CASSQLRDSYNEQFF.